Below, 24 T cell receptor beta chains from the same sample are listed, as sequenced in a study of T cells after somatic rescue of genetic block. Here immunoSEQ multiplex PCR was the method, and the copy in TCRdb shows in-frame clones only, minus some. The data contain 60,000 to 75,000 clones, about 90% of them singletons. What was sequenced was peripheral blood mononuclear cells (PBMCs). The receptors were sampled from a man aged 40-49 years.

This clone was detected only once. This chain links TRBV4-2 with TRBJ2-7, with TRBD2 matching over 9 bases. CDR1 is LGHNA and CDR2 is YNFKEQ in the germline V gene. The CDR3 has 19 residues. J was trimmed by 2 bases and V by 0 bases; bases with no gene match: 14. The DNA for the CDR3 is TGTGCCAGCAGCCAAGATTGGCCCCCACTAGCGGGTGTGACCTACGAGCAGTACTTC. This gives the protein CASSQDWPPLAGVTYEQYF.

This sequence joins TRBV2 and TRBJ1-5, with D possibly being TRBD1 (5 bases). Trimming stripped 4 bases from V and 6 bases from J, with 7 bases between. CDR3 length: 12 amino acids. In germline, CDR1 is SNHLY, CDR2 FYNNEI. The CDR3 bases are TGTGCCAGCAGTGCCGGGGGTCAGCCCCAGCATTTT. Its translation is CASSAGGQPQHF.

CDR3 DNA: TGTGCCAGCAGCCTACAGGGCCCCTACGAGCAGTACTTC. Its protein product is CASSLQGPYEQYF. J is TRBJ2-7 and V is TRBV7-6; D might be TRBD1 (6 bases). The CDR3 contains 13 residues. The germline CDR1 and CDR2 sequences are SGHVS and FNYEAQ. V shed 5 bases and J shed 2 bases, with 10 bases lying between them.

The rearrangement uses TRBV5-6 and TRBJ2-3; D is unclear. The germline V and J ends were trimmed by 0 bases and 6 bases, with 2 bases remaining between them. The CDR3 is 11 residues long. The germline gives CDR1 SGHDT, CDR2 YYEEEE. CDR3 amino acids: CASSLVDTQYF. Written as DNA, the CDR3 is TGTGCCAGCAGCTTGGTTGATACGCAGTATTTT.

The chain employs TRBV7-2 and TRBJ2-7; 8 nucleotides align to TRBD1. The CDR3 loop spans 15 amino acids. Trimming removed 5 bases from V and 0 bases from J; junction bases left unmatched: 6. Germline CDR1 SGHTA, CDR2 FQGNSA. CDR3 region: CASSITGTGSYEQYF. CDR3 bases: TGTGCCAGCAGCATCACCGGGACAGGCTCCTACGAGCAGTACTTC. Filled out from reference TRBV7-2 and TRBJ2-7, the complete variable domain reads GAGVSQSPSNKVTEKGKDVELRCDPISGHTALYWYRQSLGQGLEFLIYFQGNSAPDKSGLPSDRFSAERTGGSVSTLTIQRTQQEDSAVYLCASSITGTGSYEQYFGPGTRLTVT.

This rearrangement joins TRBV2 to TRBJ2-5; 13 bases fit TRBD2. J gave up 5 bases and V 7 bases, and 10 bases lay outside the gene matches. The CDR3 is 16 residues long. Germline V gene data show CDR1 as SNHLY and CDR2 as FYNNEI. The chain's CDR3 is CASTLPGLAGAETQYF. As DNA, the CDR3 is TGTGCCAGCACCCTACCTGGACTAGCGGGAGCTGAGACCCAGTACTTC. The variable domain in full, with the rest retrieved from reference TRBV2 and TRBJ2-5, is EPEVTQTPSHQVTQMGQEVILRCVPISNHLYFYWYRQILGQKVEFLVSFYNNEISEKSEIFDDQFSVERPDGSNFTLKIRSTKLEDSAMYFCASTLPGLAGAETQYFGPGTRLLVL.

J is TRBJ1-2 and V is TRBV5-4; 9 bases fit TRBD1. The CDR3 is made up of 15 amino acids. J lost 4 bases, V lost 4 bases, and 8 bases had no gene match. Germline V gene lookup returns CDR1 SGHNT and CDR2 YYREEE (reference sequence). CDR3 region: CASSPFRQGVYGYTF. CDR3 sequence (DNA): TGTGCCAGCAGCCCCTTTAGACAGGGGGTCTATGGCTACACCTTC.

The chain couples TRBV29-1 to TRBJ1-2; tentatively, D is TRBD1 (5 bases). CDR1 and CDR2 from the germline V gene are SQVTM and ANQGSEA. Between the trimmed V and J ends, which lost 2 bases and 8 bases, there was a span of 15 bases. The CDR3 is 13 amino acids. DNA for the CDR3: TGCAGCGTTGAAAGCAGGGAAGATCAAGGCTACACCTTC. Its protein product is CSVESREDQGYTF.

The chain carries TRBV7-6 and TRBJ2-7; 7 nucleotides agree with TRBD1. The V and J ends lost 1 base and 4 bases, in that order; junction bases with no gene match: 7. The CDR3 loop spans 15 amino acids. Per germline, CDR1 SGHVS and CDR2 FNYEAQ. The CDR3 is CASSLGVGQAYEQYF. In nucleotides, the CDR3 is TGTGCCAGCAGCTTAGGGGTTGGACAGGCTTACGAGCAGTACTTC.

CDR3 loop: CASSLERGGSNTEAFF. The CDR3 DNA is TGTGCCAGCAGCTTAGAGCGGGGTGGATCAAACACTGAAGCTTTCTTT. V and J are TRBV11-2 and TRBJ1-1; D is unresolved. This CDR3 contains 16 residues. CDR1 is SGHAT and CDR2 is FQNNGV in the germline V gene. Trimming shortened V by 0 bases and J by 2 bases, and 13 bases separated the two germline ends.

This chain links TRBV2 with TRBJ2-5; 9 bases match TRBD2. CDR3 size: 16 residues. Germline CDR1 SNHLY, CDR2 FYNNEI. The V gene end was trimmed by 0 bases and the J gene end by 4 bases; junction bases not matched to a gene: 6. The CDR3 bases are TGTGCCAGCAGTGAAGCGCGTAATAGCGGGAGAGAGACCCAGTACTTC. Translated: CASSEARNSGRETQYF.

The chain couples TRBV7-6 to TRBJ2-2, with TRBD2 matching over 11 bases. Germline trimming cut 1 base from V and 14 bases from J; bases unmatched to any gene: 6. The CDR3 spans 14 residues. Germline V gene sequence: CDR1 SGHVS, CDR2 FNYEAQ. The CDR3 DNA is TGTGCCAGCAGCTTAGGCTCCCTAGCGGGAGGCCTGTTTTTT. Translating it yields CASSLGSLAGGLFF. Filled out from reference TRBV7-6 and TRBJ2-2, the complete variable domain reads GAGVSQSPRYKVTKRGQDVALRCDPISGHVSLYWYRQALGQGPEFLTYFNYEAQQDKSGLPNDRFSAERPEGSISTLTIQRTEQRDSAMYRCASSLGSLAGGLFFGEGSRLTVL.

The chain couples TRBV5-8 to TRBJ2-6; D is unresolved. Germline CDR1 SGHTS, CDR2 YDEGEE. V dropped 5 bases and J dropped 0 bases, with 6 bases sitting between them. The CDR3 covers 14 residues. CDR3 in amino acids: CASRGDSGANVLTF. The CDR3 region has the DNA TGTGCCAGCAGAGGCGACTCTGGGGCCAACGTCCTGACTTTC.

The chain is built from TRBV7-2 and TRBJ2-2; D is tentatively TRBD1 or TRBD2 (5 bases each). Trimming pared 5 bases from V and 5 bases from J, leaving 15 bases between. The CDR3 consists of 15 residues. Germline lookup yields CDR1 SGHTA and CDR2 FQGNSA. As DNA, the CDR3 is TGTGCCAGCAGCCCGAGAGGGGTGCAGACCGGGGAGCTGTTTTTT. Amino acids: CASSPRGVQTGELFF.

The V call is TRBV9, the J call TRBJ1-3; D is uncertain. The V gene lost 0 bases and the J gene lost 0 bases, with 10 bases spanning the gap. The CDR3 sequence is 16 residues long. Per germline, CDR1 SGDLS and CDR2 YYNGEE. CDR3 sequence: CASSVGLPSSGNTIYF. CDR3 sequence (DNA): TGTGCCAGCAGCGTAGGTCTGCCGAGCTCTGGAAACACCATATATTTT.

The gene calls are TRBV2 and TRBJ1-4; D remains ambiguous. CDR1 is SNHLY, CDR2 FYNNEI, per germline. V was cut by 6 bases and J by 8 bases, with 16 bases left in between. This CDR3 comprises 14 residues. The DNA of the CDR3 is TGTGCCAGCAGCTACCGGGAGCAGCTAGAAAAACTGTTTTTT. Its translation is CASSYREQLEKLFF.

The chain joins TRBV4-1 to TRBJ2-3, with 8 bases matching TRBD2. This CDR3 is built from 15 residues. The V gene end was trimmed by 1 base and the J gene end by 0 bases; junction bases not matched to a gene: 0. The germline CDR1 and CDR2 sequences are MGHRA and YSYEKL. The CDR3 DNA reads TGCGCCAGCAGCCAAGGACTAGCGAGCACAGATACGCAGTATTTT. Its protein product is CASSQGLASTDTQYF.

The genes are TRBV7-9 and TRBJ1-1; D gene uncertain. The germline gives CDR1 SEHNR, CDR2 FQNEAQ (reference sequence). Trimming took 5 bases from V and 1 from J, leaving 14 bases between them. The CDR3 is made up of 15 amino acids. The CDR3 here is CASSADRKWNTEAFF. The DNA for the CDR3 is TGTGCCAGCAGCGCAGACCGGAAATGGAACACTGAAGCTTTCTTT. Full variable domain (remainder filled in from reference TRBV7-9 and TRBJ1-1): DTGVSQNPRHKITKRGQNVTFRCDPISEHNRLYWYRQTLGQGPEFLTYFQNEAQLEKSRLLSDRFSAERPKGSFSTLEIQRTEQGDSAMYLCASSADRKWNTEAFFGQGTRLTVV.

This chain links TRBV2 with TRBJ1-4; TRBD1 matches at 11 bases. Germline CDR1 SNHLY, CDR2 FYNNEI. The CDR3 extends over 15 amino acids. V lost 6 bases, J lost 6 bases, and 6 bases stayed unmatched. CDR3 coding DNA: TGTGCCAGCAGGGACAGGGGGCTTTCGGATGAAAAACTGTTTTTT. Translation gives CASRDRGLSDEKLFF.

The rearrangement links TRBV7-3 to TRBJ2-7; TRBD1 matches at 11 bases. The CDR3 spans 14 residues. Trimming cost V 5 bases and J 4 bases; bases outside gene matches: 4. Germline loops: CDR1 SGHTA, CDR2 FQGTGA. The CDR3 sequence is CASSPGQGAYEQYF. The DNA of the CDR3 is TGTGCCAGCAGCCCCGGACAGGGGGCGTACGAGCAGTACTTC. Based on the CDR3 plus reference TRBV7-3 and TRBJ2-7, the full variable domain is GAGVSQTPSNKVTEKGKYVELRCDPISGHTALYWYRQSLGQGPEFLIYFQGTGAADDSGLPNDRFFAVRPEGSVSTLKIQRTERGDSAVYLCASSPGQGAYEQYFGPGTRLTVT.

This clone was observed a single time. This chain links TRBV5-6 with TRBJ1-6, with D uncertain. This CDR3 has 15 amino acids. Germline V gene sequence: CDR1 SGHDT, CDR2 YYEEEE. V was shortened by 2 bases and J by 0 bases, with 6 bases between the two germline ends. The CDR3 loop is CASSFWGSYNSPLHF. The CDR3 coding sequence is TGTGCCAGCAGCTTTTGGGGCTCCTATAATTCACCCCTCCACTTT.

This chain uses TRBV9 with TRBJ2-3, with 7 bases lining up with TRBD2. Trimming removed 4 bases from V and 4 bases from J; junction bases left unmatched: 12. The V gene's germline CDR1 is SGDLS and CDR2 YYNGEE. The CDR3 sequence is 16 residues long. The CDR3 bases are TGTGCCAGCAGCCCCCTAGGAGGTGGGAGGGCAGATACGCAGTATTTT. Its translation: CASSPLGGGRADTQYF.

This rearrangement joins TRBV27 to TRBJ2-1; D may correspond to TRBD1 or TRBD2 (5 bases each). V was clipped by 3 bases and J by 11 bases, with 11 bases between them. The CDR3 spans 12 residues. The germline V gene has CDR1 MNHEY and CDR2 SMNVEV (reference sequence). CDR3 residues: CASSFMWGKQFF. The CDR3 region has the DNA TGTGCCAGCAGTTTCATGTGGGGGAAGCAGTTCTTC.

V usage is TRBV27 and J usage is TRBJ2-1, with TRBD2 matching over 12 bases. V dropped 2 bases and J dropped 7; count of bases not matched to a gene: 3. The germline V gene has CDR1 MNHEY and CDR2 SMNVEV (reference sequence). The CDR3 runs to 15 residues. The CDR3 spells CASSLRTSGINEQFF. CDR3 bases: TGTGCCAGCAGTTTACGGACTAGCGGGATTAATGAGCAGTTCTTC.